These 24 T cell receptor beta chains were all obtained from the same sample, sequenced in a study of T cell changes during pregnancy in multiple sclerosis. The repertoire was sequenced with immunoSEQ multiplex PCR; TCRdb's copy has only in-frame clones and lacks some. The sample holds over 60,000 clones, around 89% seen once. Sequencing used peripheral blood, obtained in the first trimester of pregnancy. These receptors originate from a female donor with multiple sclerosis, enrolled in a pregnancy study.

The J gene is TRBJ2-5, the V gene TRBV5-6, with D possibly being TRBD2 (5 bases). The CDR3 has 16 residues. Germline CDR1 reads SGHDT; CDR2 reads YYEEEE. V was cut by 0 bases and J by 3 bases, with 15 bases left in between. The CDR3: CASSLEVSQEEETQYF. In DNA form, the CDR3 reads TGTGCCAGCAGCTTGGAAGTCTCGCAGGAGGAAGAGACCCAGTACTTC. Filled out from reference TRBV5-6 and TRBJ2-5, the complete variable domain reads DAGVTQSPTHLIKTRGQQVTLRCSPKSGHDTVSWYQQALGQGPQFIFQYYEEEERQRGNFPDRFSGHQFPNYSSELNVNALLLGDSALYLCASSLEVSQEEETQYFGPGTRLLVL.

The chain has TRBV7-2 and TRBJ2-3; D remains ambiguous. Trimming took 1 base from V and 4 from J, leaving 15 bases between them. Germline assignment: CDR1 SGHTA and CDR2 FQGNSA. This CDR3 region has 16 residues. CDR3 bases: TGTGCCAGCAGCTTAGTATCTACGAGTTTAGCAGATACGCAGTATTTT. This gives the protein CASSLVSTSLADTQYF.

This clone appeared a few times. This rearrangement joins TRBV27 to TRBJ1-6; TRBD1 aligns across 7 bases. Trimming cost V 3 bases and J 9 bases; bases outside gene matches: 11. Germline V gene data show CDR1 as MNHEY and CDR2 as SMNVEV (reference sequence). The CDR3 consists of 16 residues. The CDR3 nucleotides are TGTGCCAGCAGTTTTGATCCCAACAGGGGAAGTTCACCCCTCCACTTT. This codes for CASSFDPNRGSSPLHF.

The rearrangement joins TRBV7-8 to TRBJ2-7; 9 nucleotides line up with TRBD2. Trimming removed 1 base from V and 7 bases from J; junction bases left unmatched: 8. The CDR3 extends over 15 amino acids. Germline-derived CDR1 and CDR2 are SGHVS and FQNEAQ. The CDR3 spells CASSLGVSGGREQYF. Written as DNA, the CDR3 is TGTGCCAGCAGCTTAGGTGTTAGCGGGGGAAGGGAGCAGTACTTC.

The rearrangement links TRBV27 to TRBJ1-2; D is ambiguous. Germline assignment: CDR1 MNHEY and CDR2 SMNVEV (reference sequence). V lost 0 bases and J 7 bases, leaving 12 bases between the germline ends. There are 14 residues in the CDR3. CDR3 bases: TGTGCCAGCAGTTTATCGGGCACTGGGAGTGGCTACACCTTC. This codes for CASSLSGTGSGYTF.

The chain carries TRBV30 and TRBJ1-5; D is unclear. The CDR3 is 19 residues long. Germline CDR1 and CDR2: GTSNPN and SVGIG (reference sequence). With 5 bases removed from V and 0 bases from J, the gap between germline ends came to 26 bases. The CDR3 spells CAWRSSTVFFKNSNQPQHF. The CDR3 region has the DNA TGTGCCTGGCGATCTTCAACAGTATTCTTTAAAAATAGCAATCAGCCCCAGCATTTT.

This clone was counted only a few times. CDR3: CASSKRSGRGAGYTF. For the CDR3, the DNA is TGTGCCAGCAGTAAAAGGTCGGGCAGGGGAGCTGGCTACACCTTC. The chain has TRBV2 and TRBJ1-2; TRBD1 might be the D (6 bases). V shed 5 bases and J shed 7 bases, with 20 bases lying between them. This CDR3 is built from 15 residues. The germline CDR1 and CDR2 sequences are SNHLY and FYNNEI. Full variable domain (remainder filled in from reference TRBV2 and TRBJ1-2): EPEVTQTPSHQVTQMGQEVILRCVPISNHLYFYWYRQILGQKVEFLVSFYNNEISEKSEIFDDQFSVERPDGSNFTLKIRSTKLEDSAMYFCASSKRSGRGAGYTFGSGTRLTVV.

J is TRBJ2-2 and V is TRBV2; TRBD2 matches 9 bases. The CDR3 is made up of 16 amino acids. Looked up from germline, CDR1 is SNHLY and CDR2 is FYNNEI. V shed 6 bases, J shed 3 bases, and the junction held 8 bases outside the gene matches. The CDR3 DNA reads TGTGCCAGCAGGGAAAGCGGGGGGTCGTACACCGGGGAGCTGTTTTTT. It is translated as CASRESGGSYTGELFF.

The chain links TRBV12-5 to TRBJ1-5; D might be TRBD1 (6 bases). The germline gives CDR1 LGHNT, CDR2 FRNRAP. V lost 1 base and J lost 3, with 22 bases in between. The CDR3 runs 19 residues. CDR3 sequence (DNA): TGTGCTAGTGGTTTGGCCTTCCCCGCGTCAGGGGCTTCCAATCAGCCCCAGCATTTT. It encodes CASGLAFPASGASNQPQHF.

This clone was picked up one time. The chain is built from TRBV7-9 and TRBJ1-5; 8 bases map to TRBD1. With 5 bases clipped from V and 7 bases from J, the junction kept 7 bases outside the gene matches. This CDR3 has 14 amino acids. Germline lookup yields CDR1 SEHNR and CDR2 FQNEAQ (reference sequence). The DNA for the CDR3 is TGTGCCAGCAGCGGGGGACAGGAGGAACAGCCCCAGCATTTT. Amino acid sequence: CASSGGQEEQPQHF.

This clone was recorded only once. V usage is TRBV5-8 and J usage is TRBJ2-3; TRBD2 matches at 15 bases. The CDR3 covers 18 residues. Losses at the gene ends were 3 bases for V and 3 bases for J; bases not matched to a gene: 8. Germline assignment: CDR1 SGHTS and CDR2 YDEGEE. The CDR3 nucleotides are TGTGCCAGCAGCTACGGGACTAGCGGGGGGTTTGCAACAGATACGCAGTATTTT. Translation: CASSYGTSGGFATDTQYF.

The chain uses TRBV19 and TRBJ2-5, with 12 bases lining up with TRBD2. The length of the CDR3 is 15 residues. Germline V gene data show CDR1 as LNHDA and CDR2 as SQIVND (reference sequence). V shed 3 bases and J 4 bases; nucleotides not matched to a gene: 3. The CDR3 protein is CASSILTSGGETQYF. CDR3 bases: TGTGCCAGTAGTATCCTGACTAGCGGGGGAGAGACCCAGTACTTC.

The J gene is TRBJ2-7, the V gene TRBV18; perhaps TRBD2 as D (6 bases). CDR3 length: 15 amino acids. Germline-derived CDR1 and CDR2 are KGHSH and LQKENI. V was clipped by 3 bases and J by 6 bases, with 18 bases between them. The DNA for the CDR3 is TGTGCCAGCTCACCCAATTGGGGCAAGGGAGGCGAGCAGTACTTC. This translates into CASSPNWGKGGEQYF.

The CDR3 reads CASSLTLAVKNEQYF. CDR3 nucleotide sequence: TGTGCCAGCAGTTTAACCCTAGCGGTAAAGAACGAGCAGTACTTC. The chain is built from TRBV27 and TRBJ2-7, with 7 bases lining up with TRBD2. Losses at the gene ends were 2 bases for V and 5 bases for J; bases not matched to a gene: 9. The CDR3 loop spans 15 amino acids. Germline V gene sequence: CDR1 MNHEY, CDR2 SMNVEV (reference sequence).

This clone was detected only once. The chain carries TRBV9 and TRBJ2-3, with TRBD2 identical over 7 bases. The CDR3 totals 12 residues. V shed 7 bases, J shed 3 bases, and the junction held 2 bases outside the gene matches. CDR1 SGDLS and CDR2 YYNGEE come from the germline V gene. The CDR3 reads CASEAGTDTQYF. The DNA for the CDR3 is TGTGCCAGCGAAGCGGGGACAGATACGCAGTATTTT.

CDR3 loop: CASSLDRGSYGYTF. The CDR3 DNA follows: TGTGCCAGCAGCCTCGACAGGGGCTCCTATGGCTACACCTTC. V is TRBV5-4 and J is TRBJ1-2; TRBD1 agrees at 8 bases. V lost 4 bases, J lost 4 bases, and 6 bases stayed unmatched. The CDR3 length is 14 residues. Germline loops: CDR1 SGHNT, CDR2 YYREEE (reference sequence).

The chain links TRBV7-8 to TRBJ1-1; 7 bases map to TRBD1. Germline V lookup: CDR1 SGHVS, CDR2 FQNEAQ. Trimming cost V 1 base and J 10 bases; bases outside gene matches: 6. CDR3 size: 13 residues. CDR3 region: CASSLGFKGAAFF. The CDR3 DNA reads TGTGCCAGCAGCTTAGGTTTTAAGGGGGCAGCTTTCTTT.

The gene calls are TRBV7-9 and TRBJ1-1; no reliable D call. CDR1 SEHNR and CDR2 FQNEAQ come from the germline V gene (reference sequence). The CDR3 contains 14 residues. V was cut by 4 bases and J by 0 bases, with 9 bases left in between. The CDR3 DNA sequence: TGTGCCAGCAGCTCCCGGAGCATGAACACTGAAGCTTTCTTT. Its protein product is CASSSRSMNTEAFF.

The chain recombines TRBV7-6 with TRBJ1-5; the D gene is possibly TRBD1 (5 bases). Germline V CDR1 and CDR2: SGHVS, FNYEAQ. The CDR3 is made up of 17 amino acids. The V and J ends lost 1 base and 10 bases respectively, with 23 bases between them. The CDR3 coding sequence is TGTGCCAGCAGCTTAGAGCCCTCCCGCAGGGATCTTCAACCCCAGCATTTT. Residues: CASSLEPSRRDLQPQHF.

CDR3 sequence reads: CASSYRTGRGTEAFF. DNA of the CDR3: TGTGCCAGCAGTTATCGGACAGGGCGGGGCACTGAAGCTTTCTTT. V and J are TRBV6-5 and TRBJ1-1; 8 bases fit TRBD1. The trim removed 3 bases at V and 4 bases at J, leaving 7 bases unmatched. CDR1 and CDR2 from the germline V gene are MNHEY and SVGAGI. This CDR3 is built from 15 residues.

The chain links TRBV5-4 to TRBJ2-1; maybe TRBD2 (6 bases). Deletions cut 0 bases from V and 6 bases from J, with 16 bases between. Germline V gene sequence: CDR1 SGHNT, CDR2 YYREEE (reference sequence). This CDR3 comprises 16 residues. CDR3 in amino acids: CASSLGGTHSSNEQFF. In DNA form, the CDR3 reads TGTGCCAGCAGCTTGGGCGGGACCCACTCCAGCAATGAGCAGTTCTTC.

The chain links TRBV9 to TRBJ1-4, with a weak D call TRBD1 (5 bases). The CDR3 has 15 amino acids. CDR1 and CDR2 from the germline V gene are SGDLS and YYNGEE. Deletions cut 0 bases from V and 3 bases from J, with 9 bases between. CDR3 sequence (DNA): TGTGCCAGCAGCGTAGAAGGGGAGGCTAATGAAAAACTGTTTTTT. It yields the protein CASSVEGEANEKLFF.

The chain uses TRBV29-1 and TRBJ1-1; 7 bases match TRBD1. The CDR3 has 12 amino acids. Germline loops: CDR1 SQVTM, CDR2 ANQGSEA. The V segment lost 2 bases and the J segment 4 bases; nucleotides outside the gene matches: 1. CDR3 sequence reads: CSVEQGVTEAFF. The CDR3 DNA reads TGCAGCGTTGAACAGGGGGTCACTGAAGCTTTCTTT.

The chain links TRBV18 to TRBJ1-1; the match to TRBD1 covers 12 bases. Trimming cost V 0 bases and J 11 bases; bases outside gene matches: 7. The CDR3 runs 15 residues. Germline CDR1 and CDR2: KGHSH and LQKENI. The CDR3, as DNA: TGTGCCAGCTCACCACCGGGACAGGGGGCAAGGGTGGCTTTCTTT. It translates to CASSPPGQGARVAFF.